Listed here are 22 T cell receptor beta chains from one sample, sequenced in a study of shared clonotypes between healthy human individuals. Some clones are missing from TCRdb's copy, which holds only in-frame ones; the method was immunoSEQ multiplex PCR. The sample yields just over 2,000,000 clones, 95% seen once. Sequenced input: naive CD4+ T cells sorted from blood. Specified subset: CD45RA+ positively selected. The receptors stem from a young man in good health.

V usage is TRBV19 and J usage is TRBJ1-2, with TRBD1 identical over 7 bases. CDR1 is LNHDA and CDR2 is SQIVND in the germline V gene (reference sequence). J was trimmed by 4 bases and V by 1 base; bases with no gene match: 6. The CDR3 length is 15 residues. The CDR3 here is CASSIGAGGAYGYTF. CDR3 coding DNA: TGTGCCAGTAGTATAGGAGCAGGGGGGGCCTATGGCTACACCTTC.

The V gene is TRBV4-3, the J gene TRBJ2-7; possibly TRBD1 or TRBD2 for D (5 bases each). The ends were cut back, 5 bases at V and 2 bases at J, with 16 bases in the middle. This CDR3 comprises 15 residues. Germline V gives CDR1 LGHNA, CDR2 YSLEER. The chain's CDR3 is CASSWGYGGAYEQYF. The CDR3 region has the DNA TGCGCCAGCAGCTGGGGATATGGGGGAGCCTACGAGCAGTACTTC.

V gene TRBV30 combines with J gene TRBJ1-5, with D perhaps matching TRBD1 (5 bases). Germline V gene sequence: CDR1 GTSNPN, CDR2 SVGIG (reference sequence). The V end lost 8 bases, the J end lost 5 bases, and 25 bases lay between the germline ends. This CDR3 contains 16 residues. CDR3 sequence (DNA): TGTGCCGTCGCTCAAAGTCCGGGACTTCTAGATCAGCCCCAGCATTTT. This gives the protein CAVAQSPGLLDQPQHF.

The rearrangement links TRBV30 to TRBJ2-5; D is possibly TRBD1 (5 bases). V lost 0 bases to trimming and J lost 5 bases, with 22 bases between them. CDR3 length: 17 residues. Germline V gives CDR1 GTSNPN, CDR2 SVGIG (reference sequence). In nucleotides, the CDR3 is TGTGCCTGGAGTGTAGGATGGGGCGCGGTTATAATTGAGACCCAGTACTTC. Residues: CAWSVGWGAVIIETQYF. Complete variable domain (other parts from reference TRBV30 and TRBJ2-5): SQTIHQWPATLVQPVGSPLSLECTVEGTSNPNLYWYRQAAGRGLQLLFYSVGIGQISSEVPQNLSASRPQDRQFILSSKKLLLSDSGFYLCAWSVGWGAVIIETQYFGPGTRLLVL.

This clone was observed a single time. J is TRBJ1-1 and V is TRBV5-1; the D gene is possibly TRBD1 (6 bases). V lost 5 bases to trimming and J lost 3 bases, with 8 bases between them. This CDR3 contains 12 residues. Germline V lookup: CDR1 SGHRS, CDR2 YFSETQ. DNA of the CDR3: TGCGCCAGCAGGGAGGGGGACACTGAAGCTTTCTTT. Its translation is CASREGDTEAFF.

Remarks on this clone: At one boundary the junction diverges from the germline segment, which might be a read error. The V and J genes are TRBV2 and TRBJ2-7; the match to TRBD2 covers 8 bases. The CDR3 totals 15 residues. CDR1 and CDR2 from the germline V gene are SNHLY and FYNNEI. In DNA form, the CDR3 reads TGTGCCAGCAGAGAAGCCAGCGGGAGCTGGGACGAGCAGTACTTC. Translating it yields CASREASGSWDEQYF.

V and J are TRBV15 and TRBJ2-3, with D perhaps matching TRBD2 (6 bases). CDR3 length: 16 amino acids. Per germline, CDR1 LNHNV and CDR2 YYDKDF (reference sequence). Trimming removed 3 bases at V and 3 bases at J, with 16 bases between. CDR3 nucleotides: TGTGCCACCAGCAGTCCTACGGGAGTGGGAACAGATACGCAGTATTTT. Its translation: CATSSPTGVGTDTQYF.

This chain uses TRBV6-5 with TRBJ1-4; weak D call: TRBD1 (6 bases). This CDR3 contains 15 residues. Trimming cost V 2 bases and J 8 bases, with 15 bases left between them. Germline V lookup: CDR1 MNHEY, CDR2 SVGAGI. The CDR3 region is CASSYRAGDREKLFF. In nucleotides, the CDR3 is TGTGCCAGCAGTTACAGGGCAGGGGATAGGGAAAAACTGTTTTTT.

Concerning this clone itself: A read error may account for a junction end that differs from germline. The V and J genes are TRBV7-7 and TRBJ2-5, with D possibly being TRBD1 or TRBD2 (5 bases each). Germline values: CDR1 SSHAT, CDR2 FNYEAQ (reference sequence). This CDR3 has 14 residues. This CDR3 is CASSRDHNVETQYF. DNA of the CDR3: TGTGCTAGCAGCCGGGACCACAATGTGGAGACCCAGTACTTC.

The chain combines TRBV6-4 with TRBJ1-4, with D maybe TRBD1 (5 bases). This CDR3 is built from 16 residues. Trimming shortened V by 7 bases and J by 0 bases, and 15 bases separated the two germline ends. Per the germline V gene, CDR1 is MRHNA and CDR2 is SNTAGT. CDR3 nucleotides: TGTGCCAGCAAGTCAATGGGGGGTTCAACTAATGAAAAACTGTTTTTT. Translated: CASKSMGGSTNEKLFF.

V gene TRBV5-1 combines with J gene TRBJ2-5, with 11 positions matching TRBD2. The CDR3 spans 17 residues. Germline trimming cut 1 base from V and 5 bases from J; bases unmatched to any gene: 10. Germline-derived CDR1 and CDR2 are SGHRS and YFSETQ. The CDR3 DNA reads as TGCGCCAGCAGCTTGATGGCTAGCGGGGGGCCGGGGGAGACCCAGTACTTC. It translates to CASSLMASGGPGETQYF.

The chain couples TRBV28 to TRBJ1-1, with D unclear. CDR1 MDHEN and CDR2 SYDVKM come from the germline V gene. This CDR3 region has 12 residues. Trimming removed 4 bases from V and 7 bases from J, with 10 bases in between. The CDR3 sequence: CASSSRLSEAFF. The CDR3, as DNA: TGTGCCAGCAGTTCCAGACTGAGTGAAGCTTTCTTT.

V and J are TRBV28 and TRBJ1-2; no definite D call. The length of the CDR3 is 13 residues. CDR1 is MDHEN, CDR2 SYDVKM, per germline. Trimming stripped 7 bases from V and 2 bases from J, with 11 bases between. The CDR3 here is CASTMGGNYGYTF. CDR3 nucleotides: TGTGCCAGCACCATGGGCGGGAACTATGGCTACACCTTC.

Regarding this clone: Within the sample, other DNA sequences also encode this same CDR3. The V call is TRBV18, the J call TRBJ2-5; D not certain. Germline CDR1 KGHSH, CDR2 LQKENI. The CDR3 consists of 11 residues. V gave up 3 bases and J gave up 4 bases, with 3 bases separating them. The CDR3: CASSPSETQYF. CDR3 sequence (DNA): TGTGCCAGCTCACCCTCAGAGACCCAGTACTTC.

J is TRBJ2-3 and V is TRBV5-1, with 10 bases identical to TRBD2. V trimming: 5 bases; J trimming: 2 bases; junction bases outside the gene matches: 8. From germline, CDR1 is SGHRS and CDR2 YFSETQ. The CDR3 sequence is 16 residues long. CDR3 coding DNA: TGCGCCAGCAGACCAATAGCGGGGGGACTCACAGATACGCAGTATTTT. Protein: CASRPIAGGLTDTQYF.

The CDR3 DNA follows: TGCGCCAGCAGCCAAGAAAGCCAGGGTCATCGCTTTGAGCAGTTCTTC. It translates to CASSQESQGHRFEQFF. This chain joins TRBV4-1 and TRBJ2-1; perhaps TRBD1 as D (5 bases). This CDR3 spans 16 amino acids. The V end was cut by 0 bases, the J end by 9 bases, with 18 bases between. Germline V gene lookup returns CDR1 MGHRA and CDR2 YSYEKL.

This clone appeared a single time. The rearrangement uses TRBV11-2 and TRBJ1-1; D is uncertain. CDR1 is SGHAT, CDR2 FQNNGV, per germline. The CDR3 length is 11 residues. Deletions cut 5 bases from V and 11 bases from J, with 12 bases between. Here the CDR3 reads CASSPLGYAFF. The DNA for the CDR3 is TGTGCCAGCAGCCCCCTCGGGTATGCTTTCTTT.

This clone was recorded only once. The CDR3 sequence is CAISPTSGRHGTGELFF. The CDR3 DNA follows: TGTGCCATCAGCCCGACTAGCGGGAGGCACGGCACCGGGGAGCTGTTTTTT. The J gene is TRBJ2-2, the V gene TRBV10-3; 13 positions match TRBD2. V shed 6 bases, J shed 4 bases, and the junction held 8 bases outside the gene matches. CDR3 length equals 17 residues. CDR1 ENHRY and CDR2 SYGVKD come from the germline V gene.

As DNA, the CDR3 is TGTGCCAGCAGCCTAACGGCCGGGGAGCTGTTTTTT. The encoded protein is CASSLTAGELFF. The gene calls are TRBV11-3 and TRBJ2-2; no clear D gene. Per the germline V gene, CDR1 is SGHNT and CDR2 is YENEEA. Trimming cost V 5 bases and J 6 bases, with 7 bases left between them. The CDR3 has 12 amino acids.

J is TRBJ2-7 and V is TRBV6-5; tentatively, D is TRBD2 (6 bases). The CDR3 runs 12 residues. Looked up from germline, CDR1 is MNHEY and CDR2 is SVGAGI. V was clipped by 2 bases and J by 7 bases, with 9 bases between them. The CDR3 bases are TGTGCCAGCAGTTACGGGGACTCGGAGCAGTACTTC. It encodes CASSYGDSEQYF.

J is TRBJ2-3 and V is TRBV9; 7 bases are a match to TRBD1. Germline V gives CDR1 SGDLS, CDR2 YYNGEE. The CDR3 length is 16 residues. V lost 0 bases, J lost 5 bases, and 9 bases stayed unmatched. The CDR3 nucleotides read TGTGCCAGCAGCGTAGAGGGGGCCCCCTTCGTAGATACGCAGTATTTT. Its translation is CASSVEGAPFVDTQYF.

The rearrangement links TRBV4-1 to TRBJ2-5; 9 nucleotides match TRBD2. Losses at the gene ends were 6 bases for V and 5 bases for J; bases not matched to a gene: 16. Germline V gene lookup returns CDR1 MGHRA and CDR2 YSYEKL. The CDR3 runs to 17 residues. CDR3 amino acids: CASSLNTWGSGGETQYF. The CDR3 nucleotides are TGCGCCAGCAGTCTTAATACTTGGGGTAGCGGGGGCGAGACCCAGTACTTC.